This is a list of T cell receptor beta chains from one sample in a study of cytomegalovirus exposure and HLA in healthy donors. This table comes from immunoSEQ multiplex PCR, and its TCRdb copy is limited to in-frame clones, with some not included. The sample shows about 65,000 clones, 70% to 85% of them seen only once. The material sequenced was PBMCs. The receptors here all came from a girl aged 5-17 years in good health and CMV-seropositive. CDR3s include the opening cysteine and the closing phenylalanine or tryptophan. D genes are given only for firm matches. For some rows the clone size is stated as once, few or many, or as a class when expanded; others skip it.

J | V | D | size | CDR3 | DNA
TRBJ1-1 | TRBV29-1 | TRBD1 | NA | CSAESPGQGKEGEAFF | TGCAGCGCCGAGTCGCCGGGACAGGGAAAGGAAGGTGAAGCTTTCTTT
TRBJ2-3 | TRBV18 | NA | NA | CASSLRGPYTQYF | TGTGCCAGCTCACTCAGGGGACCCTATACGCAGTATTTT
TRBJ1-3 | TRBV19 | NA | NA | CASSIDTISGNTIYF | TGTGCCAGTAGTATAGATACTATCTCTGGAAACACCATATATTTT
TRBJ2-7 | TRBV7-2 | NA | NA | CASTPGPTYEQYF | TGTGCCAGCACCCCGGGTCCAACCTACGAGCAGTACTTC
TRBJ1-1 | TRBV2 | NA | few | CASEAMNTEAFF | TGTGCCAGCGAGGCAATGAACACTGAAGCTTTCTTT
TRBJ1-5 | TRBV19 | NA | NA | CASSIGLADQPQHF | TGTGCCAGTAGTATAGGGCTGGCGGATCAGCCCCAGCATTTT
TRBJ1-6 | TRBV27 | NA | NA | CASSLSQNSPLHF | TGTGCCAGCAGTTTAAGTCAGAATTCACCCCTCCACTTT
TRBJ1-1 | TRBV7-6 | NA | few | CASSLTAYTEAFF | TGTGCCAGCAGCTTGACAGCCTACACTGAAGCTTTCTTT
TRBJ2-3 | TRBV28 | NA | NA | CASSFGGGESDTQYF | TGTGCCAGCAGTTTTGGAGGGGGCGAGTCAGATACGCAGTATTTT
TRBJ2-7 | TRBV7-8 | TRBD1 | NA | CASSTGQLDPYEQYF | TGTGCCAGCAGCACGGGACAGTTAGATCCCTACGAGCAGTACTTC
TRBJ1-2 | TRBV29-1 | NA | NA | CGGGVRNGYTF | TGCGGCGGAGGAGTAAGGAATGGCTACACCTTC
TRBJ1-1 | TRBV5-1 | NA | NA | CASSLSAGVAMNTEAFF | TGCGCCAGCAGCTTGTCCGCAGGGGTGGCAATGAACACTGAAGCTTTCTTT
TRBJ1-4 | TRBV10-3 | NA | NA | CAISERGLNEKLFF | TGTGCCATCAGTGAGAGAGGGCTTAATGAAAAACTGTTTTTT
TRBJ1-5 | TRBV27 | NA | NA | CASSLNRYSNQPQHF | TGTGCCAGCAGTTTAAACAGATATAGCAATCAGCCCCAGCATTTT
TRBJ1-4 | TRBV4-3 | NA | few | CASSQDTGLREKLFF | TGCGCCAGCAGCCAAGATACAGGGCTGAGGGAAAAACTGTTTTTT
TRBJ1-4 | TRBV7-9 | NA | few | CASSLQSNEKLFF | TGTGCCAGCAGCTTACAGTCTAATGAAAAACTGTTTTTT
TRBJ2-3 | TRBV4-2 | TRBD2 | NA | CASSRHGTSGGAGTDTQYF | TGTGCCAGCAGCCGGCACGGGACTAGCGGGGGGGCCGGCACAGATACGCAGTATTTT
TRBJ2-7 | TRBV5-1 | TRBD2 | NA | CASSLGGGRTATHF | TGCGCCAGCAGCTTGGGGGGCGGGAGGACCGCCACCCACTTC
TRBJ2-5 | TRBV5-1 | TRBD2 | NA | CASSLALTSGGQETQYF | TGCGCCAGCAGCTTGGCCTTGACTAGCGGGGGCCAAGAGACCCAGTACTTC
TRBJ2-1 | TRBV9 | TRBD2 | NA | CASSVGLAVYNEQFF | TGTGCCAGCAGCGTAGGACTAGCGGTATACAATGAGCAGTTCTTC
TRBJ2-5 | TRBV7-6 | NA | NA | CASSVWGSETQYF | TGTGCCAGCAGCGTGTGGGGCTCGGAGACCCAGTACTTC
TRBJ1-5 | TRBV28 | NA | NA | CASSSSHQPQHF | TGTGCCAGCAGTTCATCCCATCAGCCCCAGCATTTT
TRBJ2-3 | TRBV29-1 | TRBD2 | NA | CSGGGGILDTQYF | TGCAGCGGGGGCGGGGGTATTTTGGATACGCAGTATTTT
TRBJ1-1 | TRBV25-1 | NA | once | CASAHSLDTEAFF | TGTGCCAGCGCTCACAGCCTCGACACTGAAGCTTTCTTT
TRBJ2-1 | TRBV5-1 | NA | few | CASSLPAGSHEQFF | TGCGCCAGCAGCTTGCCGGCAGGATCCCATGAGCAGTTCTTC
TRBJ2-5 | TRBV2 | NA | medium-sized | CASPTAKHQYF | TGTGCCAGCCCAACAGCTAAACACCAGTACTTC
TRBJ1-1 | TRBV2 | NA | NA | CASSENSPGTEAFF | TGTGCCAGCAGTGAAAACTCCCCCGGCACTGAAGCTTTCTTT
TRBJ2-2 | TRBV14 | TRBD2 | NA | CASSQGLDTGELFF | TGTGCCAGCAGCCAGGGACTAGACACCGGTGAGCTGTTTTTT
TRBJ1-4 | TRBV15 | NA | NA | CATSRALGTNEKLFF | TGTGCCACCAGCAGAGCCCTCGGTACTAATGAAAAACTGTTTTTT
TRBJ2-3 | TRBV4-1 | TRBD2 | NA | CASSHHILWEREGRGTQYF | TGCGCCAGCAGCCACCACATCCTTTGGGAGCGGGAGGGCCGGGGTACGCAGTATTTT
TRBJ1-2 | TRBV11-3 | NA | NA | CASSLDRVPNYGYTF | TGTGCCAGCAGCTTAGATCGTGTCCCTAACTATGGCTACACCTTC
TRBJ2-1 | TRBV6-1 | TRBD2 | NA | CASSEGTSGANEQFF | TGTGCCAGCAGTGAAGGGACTAGCGGGGCCAATGAGCAGTTCTTC
TRBJ2-7 | TRBV7-9 | NA | NA | CASTLSPGQDYEQYF | TGTGCCAGCACCCTGAGTCCGGGACAAGACTACGAGCAGTACTTC
TRBJ1-1 | TRBV29-1 | NA | few | CSVREFEKNTEAFF | TGCAGCGTCCGGGAGTTTGAGAAGAACACTGAAGCTTTCTTT
TRBJ1-5 | TRBV4-1 | NA | few | CASSQDGQDNQPQHF | TGCGCCAGCAGCCAAGATGGGCAGGACAATCAGCCCCAGCATTTT
TRBJ2-7 | TRBV4-1 | NA | NA | CASSQGRLYEQYF | TGCGCCAGCAGCCAAGGCCGACTCTACGAGCAGTACTTC
TRBJ2-5 | TRBV2 | NA | NA | CASQRNRETSLETQYF | TGTGCCAGCCAACGAAACAGGGAAACTAGTTTGGAGACCCAGTACTTC
TRBJ2-1 | TRBV6-5 | NA | few | CASSPRGPQDNEQFF | TGTGCCAGCAGTCCTAGAGGGCCTCAGGACAATGAGCAGTTCTTC
TRBJ2-7 | TRBV18 | TRBD1 | NA | CASSRPGQGAYEQYF | TGTGCCAGCTCACGTCCGGGACAGGGGGCCTACGAGCAGTACTTC
TRBJ2-1 | TRBV6-6 | TRBD1 | NA | CASSPGTGIWNEQFF | TGTGCCAGCAGCCCCGGGACAGGGATATGGAATGAGCAGTTCTTC
TRBJ2-1 | TRBV7-2 | NA | NA | CASSSTSYNEQFF | TGTGCCAGCAGCTCAACTTCCTACAATGAGCAGTTCTTC
TRBJ1-6 | TRBV6-6 | NA | NA | CASGPTDNSPLHF | TGTGCCAGCGGGCCCACCGATAATTCACCCCTCCACTTT
TRBJ2-2 | TRBV30 | TRBD2 | NA | CAWTLGASGRPELFF | TGTGCCTGGACCCTGGGGGCTAGCGGGAGGCCAGAGCTGTTTTTT
TRBJ1-2 | TRBV7-9 | TRBD1 | NA | CASSLEGQGRGYTF | TGTGCCAGCAGCTTAGAGGGACAGGGGCGTGGCTACACCTTC
TRBJ2-7 | TRBV6-5 | NA | NA | CASSYSPDLIEQYF | TGTGCCAGCAGTTACTCCCCTGACTTAATCGAGCAGTACTTC
TRBJ1-1 | TRBV27 | NA | few | CASSLYRNTEAFF | TGTGCCAGCAGTTTGTACAGGAACACTGAAGCTTTCTTT
TRBJ1-6 | TRBV30 | NA | NA | CAWSGTGHYNSPLHF | TGTGCCTGGAGTGGAACGGGACACTATAATTCACCCCTCCACTTT
TRBJ2-7 | TRBV28 | NA | NA | CASSFSRGPSYEQYF | TGTGCCAGCAGTTTCTCCCGGGGTCCGTCCTACGAGCAGTACTTC
TRBJ1-2 | TRBV2 | TRBD1 | NA | CASSRDRGSGGYTF | TGTGCCAGCAGCCGGGACAGGGGGAGTGGGGGCTACACCTTC
TRBJ2-4 | TRBV19 | TRBD1 | NA | CASSRGLENIQYF | TGTGCCAGTAGCAGGGGGCTTGAGAACATTCAGTACTTC
TRBJ2-7 | TRBV28 | NA | NA | CASSSLGVGLVEQYF | TGTGCCAGCAGTTCATTAGGGGTGGGCCTCGTCGAGCAGTACTTC
TRBJ2-1 | TRBV5-1 | NA | NA | CASSEIALTNSEQFF | TGCGCCAGCAGCGAAATAGCCCTTACCAATAGTGAGCAGTTCTTC
TRBJ1-4 | TRBV7-2 | TRBD1 | few | CASSTQGSTNEKLFF | TGTGCCAGCAGCACACAGGGGTCGACTAATGAAAAACTGTTTTTT